The clone carrying this T cell receptor (beta chain) was seen only a few times. Its target is not known. The second PCR ran roughly 7 to 11 cycles with a sample-barcoded 5' primer and J-beta primers. TCRdb called the 5' RACE reads again in MiXCR, with one record for every CDR3 protein. This table holds about 1 million distinct CDR3 sequences, 35% to 55% found once. CDR1 SGHRS and CDR2 YFSETQ come from the germline V gene. V was pared by 3 bases and J by 0 bases, with 4 bases of the junction left unmatched. The CDR3 totals 17 residues. These data originate in a study of blood T cells in healthy people across ages. The study's findings and limits: Both higher diversity and more naive CD4+ cells marked long-lived donors when set against aged donors.

The receptor comes from a woman between 55 and 75 years old in good health. Sequencing input: blood. This chain links TRBV5-1 with TRBJ2-1, with 12 nucleotides matching TRBD2. The CDR3 DNA is TGCGCCAGCAGCTACGGGACTAGCGGGTTCTCCTACAATGAGCAGTTCTTC. Protein: CASSYGTSGFSYNEQFF. Together with reference TRBV5-1 and TRBJ2-1, the CDR3 gives the full variable domain: KAGVTQTPRYLIKTRGQQVTLSCSPISGHRSVSWYQQTPGQGLQFLFEYFSETQRNKGNFPGRFSGRQFSNSRSEMNVSTLELGDSALYLCASSYGTSGFSYNEQFFGPGTRLTVL.